The clone carrying this T cell receptor (beta chain) was detected ten times or more. The entry originates in a study of T cells in Graves' hyperthyroidism and ophthalmopathy. Germline CDR1 and CDR2: SGHDN and FVKESK. The CDR3 is made up of 14 amino acids. V was shortened by 2 bases and J by 8 bases, with 13 bases between the two germline ends. Each diagnosis was grounded in clinical symptoms, serum thyroxine and TRAb, thyroid ultrasound, and orbital computed tomography. Fresh 10 ml peripheral blood yielded PBMCs. From RNA transcripts, TCR beta CDR3 regions were amplified. RT-PCR in the first round (using the HTBI primer set) targeted the TCR CDR3. One entry per CDR3 protein, called by TCRdb with MiXCR from the multiplex PCR reads. The table lists about 560,000 distinct CDR3 sequences, approximately 15% of them singletons.

Sequences were obtained from blood. The clonotype originates from a woman in her thirties with Graves' hyperthyroidism. This rearrangement joins TRBV14 to TRBJ1-3; possibly TRBD1 for D (5 bases). The CDR3: CASSQWTIGDTIYF. CDR3 nucleotides: TGTGCCAGCAGCCAATGGACAATCGGAGACACCATATATTTT.